This passage covers 22 T cell receptor beta chains from one sample sequenced in a study of T cell repertoires in cytomegalovirus infection. Their antigens are not known. Using its own MiXCR run on the reads, TCRdb lists one record per CDR3 protein. The sample includes fewer than 30,000 distinct CDR3 sequences, about 23% of them seen just once. Sequenced material: CD8+ T cells from cultured PBMCs, taken from culture after CMV antigen stimulation. The source is a human donor in good health (CMV status not recorded). Some clones in this sample may be carry-over from other donors' samples.

This chain uses TRBV7-9 with TRBJ2-7, with TRBD2 matching over 8 bases. CDR1 is SEHNR and CDR2 is FQNEAQ in the germline V gene (reference sequence). The V gene end was trimmed by 3 bases and the J gene end by 1 base; junction bases not matched to a gene: 5. The CDR3 is 15 amino acids. CDR3 bases: TGTGCCAGCAGCTTGGTTAGCGGGGCTTCCTACGAGCAGTACTTC. Translation: CASSLVSGASYEQYF.

V gene TRBV2 combines with J gene TRBJ1-5, with TRBD1 identical over 12 bases. The germline V gene encodes CDR1 SNHLY and CDR2 FYNNEI. Trimming cost V 8 bases and J 3 bases; bases outside gene matches: 2. CDR3 length: 14 residues. The CDR3 reads CASGTGGINQPQHF. In DNA form, the CDR3 reads TGTGCCAGCGGGACAGGGGGCATCAATCAGCCCCAGCATTTT. The full variable domain, its missing parts supplied by reference TRBV2 and TRBJ1-5, is EPEVTQTPSHQVTQMGQEVILRCVPISNHLYFYWYRQILGQKVEFLVSFYNNEISEKSEIFDDQFSVERPDGSNFTLKIRSTKLEDSAMYFCASGTGGINQPQHFGDGTRLSIL.

This chain's CDR3 is CASSQGQVYGYTF. In DNA form, the CDR3 reads TGTGCCAGCAGCCAGGGACAGGTCTATGGCTACACCTTC. This rearrangement joins TRBV7-9 to TRBJ1-2; 8 nucleotides align to TRBD1. This CDR3 comprises 13 residues. Germline loops: CDR1 SEHNR, CDR2 FQNEAQ (reference sequence). With 5 bases clipped from V and 4 bases from J, the junction kept 3 bases outside the gene matches.

This clonotype was picked up many times. This rearrangement joins TRBV28 to TRBJ1-5; possible D gene TRBD1, 6 bases. Trimming stripped 1 base from V and 2 bases from J, with 9 bases between. CDR3 size: 15 residues. Germline assignment: CDR1 MDHEN and CDR2 SYDVKM. This chain's CDR3 is CASSLSWTGNQPQHF. In DNA, the CDR3 is TGTGCCAGCAGTTTATCGTGGACAGGCAATCAGCCCCAGCATTTT.

This clonotype appeared many times. The V call is TRBV7-9, the J call TRBJ2-5, with TRBD2 matching over 9 bases. V was pared by 7 bases and J by 5 bases, with 5 bases of the junction left unmatched. Germline V lookup: CDR1 SEHNR, CDR2 FQNEAQ (reference sequence). The CDR3 consists of 13 residues. The chain's CDR3 is CASTPSGVETQYF. CDR3 in DNA: TGTGCCAGCACCCCTAGCGGGGTTGAGACCCAGTACTTC.

V is TRBV6-1 and J is TRBJ2-7, with no clear D. Trimming shortened V by 1 base and J by 4 bases, and 14 bases separated the two germline ends. This CDR3 region has 15 residues. CDR1 is MNHNS and CDR2 is SASEGT in the germline V gene. The CDR3 region has the DNA TGTGCCAGCAGTGAAGGGCCCAGACTTCTTTACGAGCAGTACTTC. The encoded protein is CASSEGPRLLYEQYF.

This clonotype was counted a few times. The V and J genes are TRBV7-9 and TRBJ1-5, with D unclear. The CDR3 loop spans 15 amino acids. Per the germline V gene, CDR1 is SEHNR and CDR2 is FQNEAQ (reference sequence). V lost 4 bases, J lost 2 bases, and 12 bases lay in between. DNA of the CDR3: TGTGCCAGCAGCTCAACGGTATCGGGCAATCAGCCCCAGCATTTT. The encoded protein is CASSSTVSGNQPQHF.

The gene calls are TRBV6-1 and TRBJ1-1; D uncertain. Germline V gene lookup returns CDR1 MNHNS and CDR2 SASEGT. This CDR3 region has 12 residues. Between the trimmed V and J ends, which lost 9 bases and 2 bases, there was a span of 10 bases. The CDR3, as DNA: TGTGCCAGTATCTGGGGAAACACTGAAGCTTTCTTT. Translation: CASIWGNTEAFF.

The V and J genes are TRBV20-1 and TRBJ1-5, with a weak D call TRBD1 (5 bases). The CDR3 totals 15 residues. The V end lost 0 bases, the J end lost 5 bases, and 14 bases lay between the germline ends. The V gene's germline CDR1 is DFQATT and CDR2 SNEGSKA (reference sequence). Here the CDR3 reads CSARDMTDTDQPQHF. The CDR3 DNA sequence: TGCAGTGCTAGAGATATGACGGACACGGATCAGCCCCAGCATTTT.

This clonotype was seen more than once but under ten times. The chain links TRBV6-5 to TRBJ1-5; TRBD1 agrees at 9 bases. V lost 0 bases to trimming and J lost 7 bases; unmatched junction nucleotides: 4. Germline V gene data show CDR1 as MNHEY and CDR2 as SVGAGI. There are 15 residues in the CDR3. CDR3 sequence reads: CASSYSGQGSQPQHF. In DNA form, the CDR3 reads TGTGCCAGCAGTTACTCCGGACAGGGGAGCCAGCCCCAGCATTTT.

This clonotype was observed many times. CDR3 DNA: TGTGCCAGCAGCCCAAGAATAGGGACAGGAGTGAACACTGAAGCTTTCTTT. Translated, it gives CASSPRIGTGVNTEAFF. This rearrangement joins TRBV6-5 to TRBJ1-1; 8 bases fit TRBD1. CDR1 is MNHEY and CDR2 is SVGAGI in the germline V gene. V lost 6 bases and J lost 0; bases outside the gene matches: 12. There are 17 residues in the CDR3.

The chain combines TRBV20-1 with TRBJ2-3; 8 bases fit TRBD1. After removal of 0 bases from V and 2 bases from J, the junction contained 10 bases not matched to a gene. Germline-derived CDR1 and CDR2 are DFQATT and SNEGSKA (reference sequence). CDR3 length equals 17 residues. The CDR3: CSARDQVRGPHTDTQYF. The DNA for the CDR3 is TGCAGTGCTAGAGATCAGGTCAGGGGGCCGCACACAGATACGCAGTATTTT.

This clonotype was seen many times. The rearrangement uses TRBV7-2 and TRBJ2-7; TRBD2 matches at 8 bases. This CDR3 contains 17 residues. The J segment lost 0 bases and the V segment lost 5 bases, leaving 12 bases of the junction unmatched. Per germline, CDR1 SGHTA and CDR2 FQGNSA. CDR3: CASSRPQVSGNSYEQYF. The CDR3 coding sequence is TGTGCCAGCAGCAGGCCCCAGGTTAGCGGGAACTCCTACGAGCAGTACTTC.

This chain connects TRBV6-2 or TRBV6-3 to TRBJ1-1; unclear D gene. Deletions cut 0 bases from V and 3 bases from J, with 14 bases between. The germline V gene encodes CDR1 MNHEY and CDR2 SVGEGT. The length of the CDR3 is 16 residues. The CDR3 DNA reads TGTGCCAGCAGTTACTCGTATGCCGAGGGAGACACTGAAGCTTTCTTT. It is translated as CASSYSYAEGDTEAFF.

This clonotype came up many times. The gene calls are TRBV6-1 and TRBJ1-2; D might be TRBD1 (5 bases). Trimming pared 5 bases from V and 6 bases from J, leaving 13 bases between. CDR1 and CDR2 from the germline V gene are MNHNS and SASEGT. The CDR3 consists of 13 residues. The DNA of the CDR3 is TGTGCCAGCAGTCCCGGACAAGCCAATGGCTACACCTTC. Protein product: CASSPGQANGYTF.

This clonotype has more than one count but fewer than ten. The chain combines TRBV11-2 with TRBJ2-1, with 8 nucleotides matching TRBD2. V lost 5 bases, J lost 2 bases, and 8 bases stayed unmatched. The germline V gene encodes CDR1 SGHAT and CDR2 FQNNGV. The CDR3 totals 16 residues. The CDR3: CASSKTTGGPYNEQFF. CDR3 coding DNA: TGTGCCAGCAGCAAGACCACGGGGGGGCCCTACAATGAGCAGTTCTTC.

V gene TRBV7-2 combines with J gene TRBJ2-3; D is ambiguous. The CDR3 sequence is 13 residues long. V was clipped by 3 bases and J by 3 bases, with 7 bases between them. Per germline, CDR1 SGHTA and CDR2 FQGNSA. This CDR3 is CASSLAFTDTQYF. The CDR3 nucleotides are TGTGCCAGCAGCTTGGCATTTACAGATACGCAGTATTTT.

This clonotype came up a few times. The chain employs TRBV14 and TRBJ2-1; TRBD1 matches 7 bases. This CDR3 has 15 residues. Unmatched junction bases numbered 9, after V lost 7 bases and J lost 3 bases. CDR1 is SGHDN and CDR2 is FVKESK in the germline V gene. CDR3 DNA: TGTGCCAGCACCTTGACAGGGACGATCTACAATGAGCAGTTCTTC. Its protein product is CASTLTGTIYNEQFF.

This clonotype was detected ten times or more. As DNA, the CDR3 is TGTGCCAGCAGTTACGGTGGGGGGGCCATCGATGAGCAGTTCTTC. It yields the protein CASSYGGGAIDEQFF. V and J are TRBV6-2 or TRBV6-3 and TRBJ2-1; possible D gene TRBD2, 7 bases. Germline V lookup: CDR1 MNHEY, CDR2 SVGEGT. This CDR3 comprises 15 residues. Trimming removed 2 bases at V and 8 bases at J, with 16 bases between.

The rearrangement uses TRBV28 and TRBJ2-7; 8 bases fit TRBD1. Germline CDR1 reads MDHEN; CDR2 reads SYDVKM. This CDR3 contains 14 residues. J gave up 2 bases and V 8 bases, and 8 bases lay outside the gene matches. The DNA for the CDR3 is TGTGCCAGCCAGGAACGGACAGGGACCTACGAGCAGTACTTC. Protein product: CASQERTGTYEQYF.

In its sample, this clonotype was seen many times. The chain carries TRBV24-1 and TRBJ2-2, with 16 bases lining up with TRBD2. The CDR3 length is 19 residues. The V gene's germline CDR1 is KGHDR and CDR2 SFDVKD. J lost 2 bases, V lost 3 bases, and 5 bases had no gene match. The CDR3 sequence is CATSDPGTSGGVNTGELFF. The DNA for the CDR3 is TGTGCCACCAGTGATCCCGGGACTAGCGGGGGGGTCAACACCGGGGAGCTGTTTTTT.

This clonotype came up many times. J is TRBJ2-5 and V is TRBV7-2; D possibly uses TRBD1 or TRBD2 (6 bases each). The CDR3 is 15 residues long. V gave up 1 base and J gave up 4 bases, with 13 bases separating them. Germline lookup yields CDR1 SGHTA and CDR2 FQGNSA. In DNA form, the CDR3 reads TGTGCCAGCAGCTTAGACACGGGGGCTGCAGAGACCCAGTACTTC. Protein sequence: CASSLDTGAAETQYF.